This T cell receptor (beta chain) was retrieved from a study of blood T cell repertoires in COVID-19 (TCRdb year 2020). Regarding the complete study: Collaborator samples came from the United States, Italy and Spain and covered acute and convalescent phases of COVID-19. Sample metadata almost always included a de-identified subject ID, COVID-19 status, age in years and sex. Samples came from the ongoing ImmuneRACE study (first 160 participants) plus 1,254 subjects from 6 global collaborators. The repertoires were released in a freely available public database intended as a resource for research on the immune response to SARS-CoV-2. The prospective study material was composed of cDNA or gDNA derived from T cells, B-cell-depleted T cells, or PBMCs. Where available, HLA class I and class II types were obtained from metadata supplied by the sample provider rather than from assay-based typing. The dataset comprised deeply sampled blood TCRbeta repertoires from subjects exposed to, actively infected with, or recovered from COVID-19.

What the study reported, not specific to this receptor: The amount of clinical and demographic metadata varied by source and participant and was provided uncurated.

Participants in the prospective study were aged 18 to 89 years, lived in approximately 26 United States geographic areas, and enrolled through a virtual design. Cohort assignment in the prospective study relied on participant-reported clinical history from a screening survey and a study questionnaire. Each participant in the prospective study had whole blood, serum and a nasopharyngeal or oropharyngeal swab collected by mobile phlebotomists. Over a roughly two-month period, participants in the prospective study had the option of providing additional blood draws and questionnaires. Before DNA extraction, blood samples from the prospective study were shipped at room temperature or frozen. V is pruned by 4 bases and J by 5 bases, leaving 2 bases of the junction without a gene match. The germline V gene encodes CDR1 ENHRY and CDR2 SYGVKD. The CDR3 spans 12 residues, from the cysteine through the phenylalanine. This entry keeps only the CDR3 DNA: 36 bases, framed from base 1.

Turning to this clone: Its target antigen remains unknown. Base qualities are not provided; no much larger clone lies one nucleotide away. Other DNA sequences of this sample code for an identical CDR3.

TCRbeta CDR3 regions were amplified from genomic DNA by means of the immunoSEQ Assay, a bias-controlled multiplex PCR. The paper's data handling went like this. The number of nucleated cells in each sample was estimated from the amplification of reference gene primers within the assay. To quantify the absolute abundance of each unique TCRbeta CDR3 rearrangement, sequence reads were collapsed and filtered. For each sample, productive Simpson clonality was calculated by taking the square root of Simpson's diversity index across productive rearrangements. In TCRdb, the immuneACCESS table is reduced to in-frame sequences with V and J assigned. These tables do not hold every clone; where another copy was compared, an unresolved V gene accounts for under half, and the others remain unexplained. That table gives V, J and clone size, and the DNA gave D and trimming. The sample has 120,000 to 150,000 clones on record, roughly four fifths of them singletons. The leading ten clones occupy 3% to 4% of the sample.

The sequencing sample was made of PBMCs or T cells enriched from blood (not recorded which). The receptor's source is a woman between 45 and 65 years old with acute COVID-19. The V gene is TRBV10-3 and the J gene is TRBJ2-7; 7 junctional bases match TRBD1. This receptor has the CDR3 CAISGQGNEQYF. The base sequence is TGTGCCATCAGTGGACAGGGTAACGAGCAGTACTTC.